This T cell receptor beta chain comes out of a study of identical twins (dated by TCRdb to about 2016). Turning to the overall study: To test whether fetal clonotypes persist, this study deep-sequenced TCR alpha and beta repertoires from monozygotic twins, from unrelated adults of various ages, and from cord blood. To rule out contamination, the twin experiments were replicated at different times with different library preparation protocols.

The library was produced with 5' RACE. The run used an Illumina HiSeq 2000. Template switching introduced a universal primer binding site; the final cDNA contained a unique molecular identifier, enabling accurate counting of TCR cDNA molecules. First-strand cDNA for TCR alpha and beta chains was synthesized from specific primers in the conserved constant-segment region. To control for contamination, every cDNA library carried two barcodes: a SMART-Mk sample barcode plus Illumina barcodes. TruSeq adapter sequences and Illumina sample barcodes were added in two successive PCR steps. Sequencing of the TCR alpha and beta cDNA libraries was done on the Illumina HiSeq platform using custom primers. The paper's processing steps were these. Unique molecular identifiers were extracted from raw reads with MiGEC, and CDR3 positions were determined with MiXCR. For each individual, recombination models were inferred using an EM algorithm with the repgenHMM and IGoR tools. The analysis of shared clonotypes was done with the tcR package in R, with sharing normalized by the product of cloneset sizes. To study raw recombination free of thymic and clonal selection effects, out-of-frame nonproductive sequences were analyzed. TCRdb redid the processing of the public reads, applying fastp at Q25 and MiXCR, and retained in-frame beta chains. Identical CDR3 proteins give one entry, which carries the most common genes and DNA. TCRdb's processing, not the authors' own work, is the source of the V and J calls. The sample table lists approximately 890,000 distinct CDR3 sequences, 9% to 15% of them with a count of one. Roughly 1.6% of the sample is in the top ten clones.

Including cysteine and phenylalanine, the CDR3 has 15 amino acids. CDR3 DNA only is kept here, 45 bases in frame from base 1. The germline V gene specifies MNHEY as CDR1 and SVGAGI as CDR2. V is clipped by 0 bases and J by 5 bases, and the sequence between their germline boundaries is 13 bases long. Every donor in the study was a healthy Caucasian. The twin cohort consisted of three pairs of female monozygotic twins, all aged roughly 18 to 29 years. Peripheral blood mononuclear cells were used as the source from which RNA for TCR libraries was isolated. Comments on this clonotype: The antigen it recognizes is unknown. One base away there is no much larger clone; base qualities are not given.

Findings and caveats that apply to the study as a whole: In beta out-of-frame sequences, excess twin sharing was weaker, because having fewer shared sequences lowered the signal-to-noise ratio. Recombination models systematically underestimated out-of-frame TCR alpha sharing in monozygotic twins but agreed with sharing between unrelated individuals. Fewer insertions were carried by abundant cord blood beta clonotypes, a similar but weaker trend appeared in young adult naive repertoires, and no such trend appeared in memory repertoires. Out-of-frame TCR alpha sequences shared between twins showed an excess of low generation-probability sequences compared with coincidental sharing between unrelated individuals. Invariant T cells such as MAIT and iNKT could partly confound zero-insertion analyses, although diverse VJ usage argued against such confounding for most clonotypes. Because the same donors could not be followed over many years, the conclusions relied on cross-sectional statistical analysis.

The same data also contributed to another study, on yellow fever vaccine responses in identical twins. The second paper states: The authors reported that the T cell response to vaccination in identical twins appeared partly convergent and partly personalized. In identical twins, the study followed T cell clones that responded to the vaccine with precision.

The chain employs TRBV6-5 and TRBJ2-5, and TRBD2 may be the D gene, going by 5 matching bases. Specimen: PBMCs. The clonotype comes from a woman under 30 in good health. For the CDR3, the sequence is CASSYSSAPWETQYF. The nucleotide sequence reads TGTGCCAGCAGTTACTCTAGCGCCCCGTGGGAGACCCAGTACTTC.